Listed below are T cell receptor beta chains from one sample, sequenced in a study of PD-L1 blockade in urothelial cancer. The assay was immunoSEQ multiplex PCR, and TCRdb's table has in-frame clones only and misses some. Of under 40,000 clones listed, 75% to 85% were seen once; the top ten hold about 7%. The material sequenced was PBMCs, taken around atezolizumab (anti-PD-L1) treatment. The source is a man aged 55 to 70 with urothelial cancer. Both conserved end residues are part of each CDR3. A D gene is named only where the DNA matches it firmly. For some rows the clone size is stated as once, few or many, or as a class when expanded; others skip it.

J gene | clone size | D gene | V gene | CDR3 DNA | CDR3 protein
TRBJ2-3 | - | TRBD2 | TRBV5-4 | TGTGCCAGCAGCATTGCCCTAGGACTAGCCACAGATACGCAGTATTTT | CASSIALGLATDTQYF
TRBJ1-4 | - | - | TRBV5-4 | TGTGCCAGCAGACCGGACAGTTCTCCTGAAAAACTGTTTTTT | CASRPDSSPEKLFF
TRBJ1-1 | - | - | TRBV2 | TGTGCCAGCAGCCAGGACAGAGGGGACACTGAAGCTTTCTTT | CASSQDRGDTEAFF
TRBJ1-2 | - | TRBD1 | TRBV7-9 | TGTGCCAGCAGCCGCACTGCAGGGGGCGACTATGGCTACACCTTC | CASSRTAGGDYGYTF
TRBJ1-2 | - | - | TRBV9 | TGTGCCAGCAGCGTAGCGGGGGTCGGGGGCTACACCTTC | CASSVAGVGGYTF
TRBJ2-7 | - | TRBD1 | TRBV28 | TGTGCCAGCAGTGGCGACAGGGGCAACCTCTACGAGCAGTACTTC | CASSGDRGNLYEQYF
TRBJ2-5 | - | TRBD1 | TRBV5-1 | TGCGCCAGCAGCCTGAGACAGGGGCAAGAGACCCAGTACTTC | CASSLRQGQETQYF
TRBJ2-2 | - | - | TRBV5-8 | TGTGCCAGCAGCCTCCAAGCAGGGGAGCTGTTTTTT | CASSLQAGELFF
TRBJ2-5 | once | TRBD1 | TRBV2 | TGTGCCAGCAGTGACGGCAGGGGGAGCGAGACCCAGTACTTC | CASSDGRGSETQYF
TRBJ2-3 | - | - | TRBV7-9 | TGTGCCAGCACAACGGGGGCAGATACGCAGTATTTT | CASTTGADTQYF
TRBJ2-7 | once | TRBD2 | TRBV6-4 | TGTGCCAGCAGCGTGACCCTCCCAGCGGGGGGGGCCTACGAGCAGTACTTC | CASSVTLPAGGAYEQYF
TRBJ1-5 | - | - | TRBV7-3 | TGTGCCAGCAGCTCCAGGACGGGACAGCCCCAGCATTTT | CASSSRTGQPQHF
TRBJ2-1 | - | TRBD2 | TRBV28 | TGTGCCAGCAGTTTCCCGGGTGGACTAGCGTTCACTGAGCAGTTCTTC | CASSFPGGLAFTEQFF
TRBJ2-5 | - | - | TRBV19 | TGTGCCAGTAGTATATCGGGGGTCCAAGAGACCCAGTACTTC | CASSISGVQETQYF
TRBJ1-6 | few | - | TRBV6-6 | TGTGCCAGCCTTAGATCGTTGAATTCACCCCTCCACTTT | CASLRSLNSPLHF
TRBJ2-7 | - | - | TRBV30 | TGTGCCTGGAGTTCTACTAGGAGTTTTTACGAGCAGTACTTC | CAWSSTRSFYEQYF
TRBJ2-1 | - | TRBD2 | TRBV30 | TGTGCCTGGAGGGGACTAGCGGGGTTTTACAATGAGCAGTTCTTC | CAWRGLAGFYNEQFF
TRBJ2-1 | - | - | TRBV7-7 | TGTGCTAGCAGCCTCGACTGGAACAATGAGCAGTTCTTC | CASSLDWNNEQFF
TRBJ2-1 | once | TRBD2 | TRBV7-6 | TGTGCCAGCAAACCACAGGGATTAGATTCGCCGGGGGGGCCGGATGAGCAGTTCTTC | CASKPQGLDSPGGPDEQFF
TRBJ2-7 | - | TRBD1 | TRBV6-4 | TGTGCCAGCAGCGATACAGGGGGCGCTTTGGATGAGCAGTACTTC | CASSDTGGALDEQYF
TRBJ1-5 | - | - | TRBV5-1 | TGCGCCAGCAGCTTGGAAGGGGGCAATCAGCCCCAGCATTTT | CASSLEGGNQPQHF
TRBJ2-1 | - | TRBD2 | TRBV10-3 | TGTGCCATCAGTGAGCGACTAGCGGGGGGGGATGAGCAGTTCTTC | CAISERLAGGDEQFF
TRBJ2-7 | - | TRBD2 | TRBV5-6 | TGTGCCAGCAGCTTGGCCAGCAGCGGGGGGGTGGGGGAGCAGTACTTC | CASSLASSGGVGEQYF
TRBJ1-2 | once | TRBD1 | TRBV18 | TGTGCCAGCTCCCAGGACAGGGAGAGCTCTGGCTACACCTTC | CASSQDRESSGYTF
TRBJ2-1 | - | - | TRBV2 | TGTGCCAGCAGTCAGGGTCGTGAGCAGTTCTTC | CASSQGREQFF
TRBJ2-4 | few | - | TRBV18 | TGTGCCAGCTCACCCGGAAACAGGGCGGCCAAAAACATTCAGTACTTC | CASSPGNRAAKNIQYF
TRBJ1-5 | - | - | TRBV7-2 | TGTGCCAGCAGCTTAGCTGGGGCGCAGCCCCAGCATTTT | CASSLAGAQPQHF
TRBJ1-1 | - | TRBD1 | TRBV5-1 | TGCGCCAGCAGCCCCATGGGACAGGGGAGCACTGAAGCTTTCTTT | CASSPMGQGSTEAFF
TRBJ2-5 | - | TRBD2 | TRBV14 | TGTGCCAGCAGTCCCACTGAGCGGGGAGAGACCCAGTACTTC | CASSPTERGETQYF
TRBJ2-1 | - | TRBD2 | TRBV4-1 | TGCGCCAGCAGCCAAGATGAATCGCGGGGGAACCGTTACAATGAGCAGTTCTTC | CASSQDESRGNRYNEQFF
TRBJ2-5 | - | - | TRBV28 | TGTGCCAGCAGTAGGGGGGGTGGGCAGGGGGCATCGGAGACCCAGTACTTC | CASSRGGGQGASETQYF
TRBJ2-1 | - | - | TRBV7-2 | TGTGCCAGCAGCTTTACCGACAGGAATGAGCAGTTCTTC | CASSFTDRNEQFF
TRBJ2-5 | - | TRBD2 | TRBV29-1 | TGCAGCGTTTGGACTAGCGGAGAGACCCAGTACTTC | CSVWTSGETQYF
TRBJ2-5 | - | - | TRBV28 | TGTGCCAGCAGTCAGCCACAGGGTTGGACCCAGTACTTC | CASSQPQGWTQYF
TRBJ1-1 | - | - | TRBV6-5 | TGTGCCAGCAGCCGCGGGACGTACCTGAACACTGAAGCTTTCTTT | CASSRGTYLNTEAFF
TRBJ2-1 | - | TRBD2 | TRBV7-8 | TGTGCCAGCAGCTTCGCTAGCGGGGGAAATGAGCAGTTCTTC | CASSFASGGNEQFF
TRBJ1-5 | - | - | TRBV6-1 | TGTGCCAGCAGTGAACCCGAACAGGGTCAGCCCCAGCATTTT | CASSEPEQGQPQHF
TRBJ2-2 | - | - | TRBV7-9 | TGTGCCAGCAGCTTATCGCTTCTCGGGGAGAGGGACACCGGGGAGCTGTTTTTT | CASSLSLLGERDTGELFF
TRBJ1-5 | - | - | TRBV6-4 | TGTGCCAGCAGTGGCCCCCGGGACGGAGGGTATCAGCCCCAGCATTTT | CASSGPRDGGYQPQHF
TRBJ1-5 | - | TRBD1 | TRBV28 | TGTGCCAGCACAACGACCAAACAGGGGAATCAGCCCCAGCATTTT | CASTTTKQGNQPQHF
TRBJ2-3 | once | - | TRBV9 | TGTGCCAGCAGCGTAGCGGGCACAGATACGCAGTATTTT | CASSVAGTDTQYF
TRBJ2-7 | - | TRBD1 | TRBV18 | TGTGCCAGCTCACCTACAGGGGACTCCTACGAGCAGTACTTC | CASSPTGDSYEQYF
TRBJ1-5 | - | TRBD1 | TRBV19 | TGTGCCAGTAGATCGGGACAGGGGTATCAGCCCCAGCATTTT | CASRSGQGYQPQHF
TRBJ2-7 | - | TRBD1 | TRBV6-1 | TGTGCCAGCAGGGCCCCGGGACAGAAGAGCTACGAGCAGTACTTC | CASRAPGQKSYEQYF
TRBJ1-2 | few | TRBD1 | TRBV28 | TGTGCCAGCAGTCTACCATGGACAGGGGGCGCTTCTGGCTACACCTTC | CASSLPWTGGASGYTF
TRBJ2-1 | - | TRBD1 | TRBV6-6 | TGTGCCAGCAGTTCCGGGACAGGGGGTCCGGATGAGCAGTTCTTC | CASSSGTGGPDEQFF
TRBJ2-2 | medium-sized | - | TRBV11-2 | TGTGCCAGCAGCTTAGGGCAGAACACCGGGGAGCTGTTTTTT | CASSLGQNTGELFF
TRBJ1-6 | once | TRBD1 | TRBV10-3 | TGTGCCATCAGTGAGCCCGGACAGGGCGCTTCACCCCTCCACTTT | CAISEPGQGASPLHF
TRBJ2-7 | - | TRBD1 | TRBV19 | TGTGCCAGTAGTATAAGGGGACAGGGCTACTACGAGCAGTACTTC | CASSIRGQGYYEQYF
TRBJ1-1 | once | TRBD1 | TRBV5-4 | TGTGCCAGCAGCTCGGGACAGGGTTCGAGAACTGAAGCTTTCTTT | CASSSGQGSRTEAFF
TRBJ1-2 | - | TRBD1 | TRBV5-1 | TGCGCCAGCAGGGACAGGGAAGGCTACACCTTC | CASRDREGYTF
TRBJ2-2 | - | TRBD1 | TRBV28 | TGTGCCAGCAAGACAGGGAAGGAGTCGACCGGGGAGCTGTTTTTT | CASKTGKESTGELFF
TRBJ2-5 | - | - | TRBV29-1 | TGCAGCGCGACAGATTGGGAGACCCAGTACTTC | CSATDWETQYF
TRBJ1-2 | - | - | TRBV4-2 | TGTGCCAGCAGCCAAGAACAGTTCAATGGCTACACCTTC | CASSQEQFNGYTF